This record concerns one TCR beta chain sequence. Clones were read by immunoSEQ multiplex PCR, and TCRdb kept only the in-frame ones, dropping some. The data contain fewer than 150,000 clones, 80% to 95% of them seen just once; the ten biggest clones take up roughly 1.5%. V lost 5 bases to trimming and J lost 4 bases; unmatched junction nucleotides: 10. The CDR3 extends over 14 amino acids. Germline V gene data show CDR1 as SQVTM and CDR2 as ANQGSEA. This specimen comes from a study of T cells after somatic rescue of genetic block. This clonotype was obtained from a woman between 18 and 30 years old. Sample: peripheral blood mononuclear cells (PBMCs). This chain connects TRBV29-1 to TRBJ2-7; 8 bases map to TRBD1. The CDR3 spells CSVLSGTGLYEQYF. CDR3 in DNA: TGCAGCGTTCTCTCGGGGACAGGCCTTTACGAGCAGTACTTC.